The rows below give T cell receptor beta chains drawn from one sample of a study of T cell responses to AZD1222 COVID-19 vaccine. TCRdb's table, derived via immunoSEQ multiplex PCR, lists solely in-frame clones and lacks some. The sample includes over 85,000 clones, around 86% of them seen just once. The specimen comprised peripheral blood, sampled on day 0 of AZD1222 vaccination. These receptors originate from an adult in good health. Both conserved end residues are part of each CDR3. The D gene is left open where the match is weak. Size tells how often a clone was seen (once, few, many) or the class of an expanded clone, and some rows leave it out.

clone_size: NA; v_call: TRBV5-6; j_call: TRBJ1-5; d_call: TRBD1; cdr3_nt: TGTGCCAGCAGCCCCGGACAGGGGTATCAGCCCCAGCATTTT; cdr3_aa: CASSPGQGYQPQHF
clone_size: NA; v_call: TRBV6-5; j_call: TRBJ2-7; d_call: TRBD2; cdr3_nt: TGTGCCATACAGTTGACTAGCGGAGCCTACGAGCAGTACTTC; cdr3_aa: CAIQLTSGAYEQYF
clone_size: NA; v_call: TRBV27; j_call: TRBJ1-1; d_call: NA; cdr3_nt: TGTGCCAGCAGTTTATCGGCGGGGGCTGGGACTGAAGCTTTCTTT; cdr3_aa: CASSLSAGAGTEAFF
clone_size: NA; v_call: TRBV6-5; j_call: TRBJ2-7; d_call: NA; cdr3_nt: TGTGCCAGCAGTTCCGGACTGGACGAGCAGTACTTC; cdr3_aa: CASSSGLDEQYF
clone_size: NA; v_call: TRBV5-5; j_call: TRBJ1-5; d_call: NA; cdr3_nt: TGTGCCAGCACAGAGCTCCCAGGGGTTCAGCCCCAGCATTTT; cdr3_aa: CASTELPGVQPQHF
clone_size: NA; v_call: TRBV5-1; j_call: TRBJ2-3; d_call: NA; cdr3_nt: TGCGCCAGCAGGATGGGGGCGCAAGATACGCAGTATTTT; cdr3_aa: CASRMGAQDTQYF
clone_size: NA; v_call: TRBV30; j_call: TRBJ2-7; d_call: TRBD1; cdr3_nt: TGTGCCTGGCGAAAGAGGGGGCCATCGCAGTACTTC; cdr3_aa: CAWRKRGPSQYF
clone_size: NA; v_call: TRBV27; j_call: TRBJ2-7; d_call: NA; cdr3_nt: TGTGCCAGCAGTAGGGACGGCGTTCGGTACGAGCAGTACTTC; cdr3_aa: CASSRDGVRYEQYF
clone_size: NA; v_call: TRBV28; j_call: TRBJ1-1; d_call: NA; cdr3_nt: TGTGCCAGCAGTCCGCTAGTTGGGGGGCGACTCACTGAAGCTTTCTTT; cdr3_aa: CASSPLVGGRLTEAFF
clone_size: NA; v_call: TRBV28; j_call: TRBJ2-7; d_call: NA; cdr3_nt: TGTGCCAGCAGAACCCGATCGAAACTCTACGAGCAGTACTTC; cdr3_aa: CASRTRSKLYEQYF
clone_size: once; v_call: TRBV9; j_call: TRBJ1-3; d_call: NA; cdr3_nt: TGTGCCAGCAGCGTAGGTCGGGGGAGTTATGCTGGAAACACCATATATTTT; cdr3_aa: CASSVGRGSYAGNTIYF
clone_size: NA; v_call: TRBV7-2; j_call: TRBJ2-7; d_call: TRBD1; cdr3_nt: TGTGCCAGCAGCCCCCTTTTGGACAGGGTCGAGCAGTACTTC; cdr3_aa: CASSPLLDRVEQYF
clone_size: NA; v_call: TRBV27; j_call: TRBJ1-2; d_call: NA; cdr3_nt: TGTGCCAGCAGTCCTATAGTGGGGGCCGGGGTGGGCTACACCTTC; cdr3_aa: CASSPIVGAGVGYTF
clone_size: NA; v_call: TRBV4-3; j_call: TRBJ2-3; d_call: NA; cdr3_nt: TGCGCCAGCAGCCCATCAGGGGAAGATACGCAGTATTTT; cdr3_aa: CASSPSGEDTQYF
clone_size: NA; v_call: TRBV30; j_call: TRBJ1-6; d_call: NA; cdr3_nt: TGTGCCTGGATCAGACCGAGGAGCTCCTATAATTCACCCCTCCACTTT; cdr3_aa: CAWIRPRSSYNSPLHF
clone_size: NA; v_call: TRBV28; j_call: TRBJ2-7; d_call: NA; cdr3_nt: TGTGCCAGCAGTTTAGTCGCAACCAGGGAGCAGTACTTC; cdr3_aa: CASSLVATREQYF
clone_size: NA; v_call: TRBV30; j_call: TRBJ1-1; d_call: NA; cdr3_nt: TGTGCCTGGAGTCAAGACAGTAACACTGAAGCTTTCTTT; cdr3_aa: CAWSQDSNTEAFF
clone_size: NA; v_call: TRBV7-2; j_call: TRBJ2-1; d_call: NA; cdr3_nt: TGTGCCAGCAGCTTAGTTTCATTCGGCGGGGCCCCCTGGTTCTTC; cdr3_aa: CASSLVSFGGAPWFF
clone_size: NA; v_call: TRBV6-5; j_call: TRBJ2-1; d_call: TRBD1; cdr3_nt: TGTGCCACCCCGGACAGGGGGCCGGATGAGCAGTTCTTC; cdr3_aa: CATPDRGPDEQFF
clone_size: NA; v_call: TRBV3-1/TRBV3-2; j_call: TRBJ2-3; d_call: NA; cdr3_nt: TGTGCCAGCAGCCAATCTCCCGTTAGCACAGATACGCAGTATTTT; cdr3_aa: CASSQSPVSTDTQYF
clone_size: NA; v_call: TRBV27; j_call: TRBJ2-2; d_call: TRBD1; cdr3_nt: TGTGCCAGCAGCCCCGGACAGGGTGGGAACGGGGAGCTGTTTTTT; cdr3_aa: CASSPGQGGNGELFF
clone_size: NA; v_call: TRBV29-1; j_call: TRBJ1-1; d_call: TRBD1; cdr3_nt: TGCAGTGCCCGACAGGGGTTGAACACTGAAGCTTTCTTT; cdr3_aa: CSARQGLNTEAFF
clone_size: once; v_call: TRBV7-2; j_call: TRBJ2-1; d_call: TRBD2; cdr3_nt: TGTGCCAGCAGCCCCAGAGGGCGGGGGGCTTCCTACAATGAGCAGTTCTTC; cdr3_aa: CASSPRGRGASYNEQFF
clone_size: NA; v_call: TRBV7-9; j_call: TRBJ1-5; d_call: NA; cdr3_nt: TGTGCCAGCAGCTTAGCCAATCAGCCCCAGCATTTT; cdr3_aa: CASSLANQPQHF
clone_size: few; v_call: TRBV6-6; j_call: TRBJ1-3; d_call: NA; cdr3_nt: TGTGCCAGCAGCCCCGCTCTAATCTCTGGAAACACCATATATTTT; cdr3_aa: CASSPALISGNTIYF
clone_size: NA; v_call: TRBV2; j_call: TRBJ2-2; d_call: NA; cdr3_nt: TGTGCCAGCAGTGTCCTACCTAGCGCTAACACCGGGGAGCTGTTTTTT; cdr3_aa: CASSVLPSANTGELFF
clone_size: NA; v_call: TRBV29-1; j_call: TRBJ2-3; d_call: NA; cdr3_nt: TGCAGCGTTGAATCCCCAGGGGATACGCAGTATTTT; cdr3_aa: CSVESPGDTQYF